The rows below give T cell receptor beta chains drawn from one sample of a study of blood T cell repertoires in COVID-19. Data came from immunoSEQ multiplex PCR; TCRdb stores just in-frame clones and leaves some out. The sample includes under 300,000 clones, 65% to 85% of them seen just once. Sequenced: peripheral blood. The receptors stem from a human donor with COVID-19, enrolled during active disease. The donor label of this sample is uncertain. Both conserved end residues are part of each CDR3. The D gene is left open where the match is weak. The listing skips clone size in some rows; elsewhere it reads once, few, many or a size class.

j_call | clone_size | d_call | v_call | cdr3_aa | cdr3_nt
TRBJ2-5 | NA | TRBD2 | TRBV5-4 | CASSLVLGLAGGNRETQYF | TGTGCCAGCAGCTTGGTCCTCGGACTAGCGGGAGGGAACCGGGAGACCCAGTACTTC
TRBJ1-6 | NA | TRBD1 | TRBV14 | CASGQTGVSPLHF | TGTGCCAGCGGTCAGACAGGGGTCTCACCCCTCCACTTT
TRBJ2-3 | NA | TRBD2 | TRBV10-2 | CASRDGTSGRPGTDTQYF | TGCGCCAGCAGAGATGGGACTAGCGGGAGGCCGGGGACAGATACGCAGTATTTT
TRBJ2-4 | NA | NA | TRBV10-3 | CAISERQGGTNIQYF | TGTGCCATCAGTGAGCGGCAAGGGGGAACAAACATTCAGTACTTC
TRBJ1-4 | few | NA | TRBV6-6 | CASSLAGTSGGNEKLFF | TGTGCCAGCAGTCTCGCCGGGACATCGGGAGGAAATGAAAAACTGTTTTTT
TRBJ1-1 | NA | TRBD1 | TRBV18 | CASSPPSQGTYTEAFF | TGTGCCAGCTCACCGCCCTCACAGGGGACCTACACTGAAGCTTTCTTT
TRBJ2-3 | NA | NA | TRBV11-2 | CASSSTLASTDTQYF | TGTGCCAGCAGCTCAACTTTAGCTAGCACAGATACGCAGTATTTT
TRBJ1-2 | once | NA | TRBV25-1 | CASSEGLLGYGYTF | TGTGCCAGCAGTGAGGGACTCTTAGGCTATGGCTACACCTTC
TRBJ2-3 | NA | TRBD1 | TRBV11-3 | CASSPRQGAADTQYF | TGTGCCAGCAGCCCTAGACAGGGGGCGGCAGATACGCAGTATTTT
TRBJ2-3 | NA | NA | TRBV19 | CASSILLRQGVADTQYF | TGTGCCAGTAGTATTCTCCTGAGGCAGGGTGTAGCAGATACGCAGTATTTT
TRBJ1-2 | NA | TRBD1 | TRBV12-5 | CASGPGQGPLGYTF | TGTGCTAGTGGCCCGGGACAGGGGCCCCTTGGCTACACCTTC
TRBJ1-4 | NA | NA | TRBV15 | CATSRLTATNEKLFF | TGTGCCACCAGCAGATTGACAGCAACTAATGAAAAACTGTTTTTT
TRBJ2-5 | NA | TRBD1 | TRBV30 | CACTGTGGGETQYF | TGTGCCTGTACCGGGACAGGGGGGGGAGAGACCCAGTACTTC
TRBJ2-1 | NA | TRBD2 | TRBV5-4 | CASSPGGSPYEQFF | TGTGCCAGCAGCCCGGGGGGGAGCCCTTATGAGCAGTTCTTC
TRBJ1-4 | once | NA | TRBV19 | CASSSPKQGDEKLFF | TGTGCCAGTAGTAGCCCGAAACAGGGCGATGAAAAACTGTTTTTT
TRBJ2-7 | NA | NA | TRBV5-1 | CASSLVPEGRSYEQYF | TGCGCCAGCAGCTTGGTTCCCGAGGGGAGGTCCTACGAGCAGTACTTC
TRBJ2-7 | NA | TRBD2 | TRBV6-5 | CASTQGTSGRGEQYF | TGTGCCAGCACCCAGGGGACTAGCGGGAGAGGCGAGCAGTACTTC
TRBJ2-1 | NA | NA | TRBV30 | CAWRRDRHNEQFF | TGTGCCTGGAGACGTGACAGGCACAATGAGCAGTTCTTC
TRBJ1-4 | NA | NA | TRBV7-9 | CASVRGNEKLFF | TGTGCCAGCGTTAGGGGAAATGAAAAACTGTTTTTT
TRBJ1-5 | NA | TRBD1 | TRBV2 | CASTSLQGQSNQPQHF | TGTGCCAGCACCTCCTTACAGGGACAGTCTAATCAGCCCCAGCATTTT
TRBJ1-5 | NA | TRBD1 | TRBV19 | CASTLGQGNQPQHF | TGTGCCAGTACCCTTGGACAGGGGAATCAGCCCCAGCATTTT
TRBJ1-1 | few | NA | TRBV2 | CASSEALLDIKRAFF | TGTGCCAGCAGTGAAGCGCTTCTGGACATAAAACGGGCTTTCTTT
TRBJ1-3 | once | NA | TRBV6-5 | CASRGGEISGNTIYF | TGTGCCAGCAGGGGAGGGGAGATCTCTGGAAACACCATATATTTT
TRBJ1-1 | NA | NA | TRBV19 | CASSSWTENTEAFF | TGTGCCAGTAGTTCGTGGACAGAGAACACTGAAGCTTTCTTT
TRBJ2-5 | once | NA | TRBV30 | CAWSAGFAVETQYF | TGTGCCTGGAGTGCTGGATTCGCGGTGGAGACCCAGTACTTC
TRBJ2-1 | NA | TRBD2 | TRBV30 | CAWKTSGRVFEQFF | TGTGCCTGGAAGACTAGCGGGAGGGTTTTTGAGCAGTTCTTC
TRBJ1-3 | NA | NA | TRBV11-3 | CASSSRKSGYGNTIYF | TGTGCCAGCAGCTCGCGGAAATCGGGGTATGGAAACACCATATATTTT
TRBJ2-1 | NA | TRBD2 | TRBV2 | CASSKEASGDNEQFF | TGTGCCAGCAGCAAAGAGGCTAGCGGAGACAATGAGCAGTTCTTC
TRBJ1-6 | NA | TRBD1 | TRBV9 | CASSGLGTGGNSPLHF | TGTGCCAGCAGCGGGTTAGGGACAGGGGGCAATTCACCCCTCCACTTT